The 23 T cell receptor beta chains below all came from one sample that was sequenced in a study of identifying expanded T cells in peripheral blood. Some clones are missing from TCRdb's copy, which holds only in-frame ones; the method was immunoSEQ multiplex PCR. The profile shows some 78,000 clones, approximately 84% of them singletons. The sequenced material came from blood. The receptors come from a person between 18 and 75 years old in good health.

The chain is built from TRBV9 and TRBJ1-6, with D perhaps matching TRBD1 (5 bases). The CDR3 length is 14 residues. V was shortened by 3 bases and J by 6 bases, with 10 bases between the two germline ends. Germline loops: CDR1 SGDLS, CDR2 YYNGEE. CDR3 sequence (DNA): TGTGCCAGCAGCGAATCTGGGGGTAATTCACCCCTCCACTTT. Translation: CASSESGGNSPLHF.

The CDR3 nucleotides are TGTGCCAGCAGTGCCCAGCGCACAGATACGCAGTATTTT. Its protein is CASSAQRTDTQYF. The J gene is TRBJ2-3, the V gene TRBV2, with D unclear. Germline V gene data show CDR1 as SNHLY and CDR2 as FYNNEI. CDR3 length: 13 amino acids. Between the trimmed V and J ends, which lost 4 bases and 1 base, there was a span of 6 bases.

This clone was counted a few times. The chain joins TRBV28 to TRBJ2-2, with a weak D call TRBD1 (5 bases). The germline V and J ends were trimmed by 5 bases and 1 base, with 11 bases remaining between them. CDR3 size: 15 residues. The germline V gene has CDR1 MDHEN and CDR2 SYDVKM. CDR3 sequence: CASSPSGRNTGELFF. CDR3 DNA sequence: TGTGCCAGCAGTCCATCAGGGCGGAACACCGGGGAGCTGTTTTTT.

V usage is TRBV30 and J usage is TRBJ1-2, with D hard to call. Germline V gene lookup returns CDR1 GTSNPN and CDR2 SVGIG (reference sequence). V gave up 2 bases and J gave up 0 bases, with 7 bases separating them. This CDR3 has 13 amino acids. CDR3 sequence reads: CAWSSTPNYGYTF. The CDR3 coding sequence is TGTGCCTGGAGTTCCACACCTAACTATGGCTACACCTTC. The full variable domain, its missing parts supplied by reference TRBV30 and TRBJ1-2, is SQTIHQWPATLVQPVGSPLSLECTVEGTSNPNLYWYRQAAGRGLQLLFYSVGIGQISSEVPQNLSASRPQDRQFILSSKKLLLSDSGFYLCAWSSTPNYGYTFGSGTRLTVV.

The chain is built from TRBV9 and TRBJ2-4, with D unclear. Per germline, CDR1 SGDLS and CDR2 YYNGEE. This CDR3 contains 16 residues. Trimming pared 4 bases from V and 0 bases from J, leaving 14 bases between. This CDR3 is CASSPRMQLAKNIQYF. CDR3 in DNA: TGTGCCAGCAGCCCAAGGATGCAACTAGCCAAAAACATTCAGTACTTC.

CDR3 loop: CATSRDPVNTEAFF. The CDR3 nucleotides read TGTGCCACCAGCAGAGACCCAGTTAACACTGAAGCTTTCTTT. J is TRBJ1-1 and V is TRBV15; no clear D gene. Germline V lookup: CDR1 LNHNV, CDR2 YYDKDF (reference sequence). V shed 0 bases and J shed 2 bases, with 7 bases lying between them. This CDR3 is built from 14 residues.

This clone was recorded once. V usage is TRBV6-1 and J usage is TRBJ2-2; D call uncertain. Germline-derived CDR1 and CDR2 are MNHNS and SASEGT. There are 13 residues in the CDR3. V was trimmed by 4 bases and J by 7 bases, leaving 10 bases between them. CDR3 residues: CASSVRRSGELFF. DNA for the CDR3: TGTGCCAGCAGTGTCCGGCGGAGCGGGGAGCTGTTTTTT.

The rearrangement links TRBV11-1 to TRBJ2-7; D might be TRBD1 (5 bases). The ends were cut back, 3 bases at V and 2 bases at J, with 20 bases in the middle. Germline loops: CDR1 SGHAT, CDR2 FQDESV (reference sequence). The CDR3 contains 17 residues. In nucleotides, the CDR3 is TGTGCCAGCAGCTTTCGTTGGGGCGACATTCTCCCCTACGAGCAGTACTTC. Its protein is CASSFRWGDILPYEQYF.

The chain links TRBV28 to TRBJ2-7; D is perhaps TRBD1 (6 bases). V lost 10 bases, J lost 0 bases, and 19 bases lay in between. Germline V lookup: CDR1 MDHEN, CDR2 SYDVKM. The length of the CDR3 is 15 residues. CDR3 amino acids: CATRGASASSYEQYF. The CDR3 DNA reads TGTGCCACCAGGGGTGCCAGCGCTAGCTCCTACGAGCAGTACTTC.

The chain has TRBV18 and TRBJ2-7, with 16 bases aligning to TRBD2. This CDR3 has 17 amino acids. Per the germline V gene, CDR1 is KGHSH and CDR2 is LQKENI. The J segment lost 2 bases and the V segment lost 4 bases, leaving 5 bases of the junction unmatched. CDR3: CASSQGLAGGPPYEQYF. CDR3 sequence (DNA): TGTGCCAGCTCACAGGGACTAGCGGGAGGGCCTCCCTACGAGCAGTACTTC.

This sequence joins TRBV19 and TRBJ1-2, with D unclear. V lost 5 bases, J lost 1 base, and 8 bases lay in between. Germline-derived CDR1 and CDR2 are LNHDA and SQIVND (reference sequence). The CDR3 has 13 residues. CDR3 sequence reads: CASSFLLNYGYTF. The DNA of the CDR3 is TGTGCCAGTAGTTTCCTGCTTAACTATGGCTACACCTTC.

The chain combines TRBV19 with TRBJ1-1; weak D call: TRBD1 (5 bases). Looked up from germline, CDR1 is LNHDA and CDR2 is SQIVND (reference sequence). The CDR3 loop spans 13 amino acids. V was cut by 8 bases and J by 1 base, with 11 bases left in between. CDR3: CASSSTGNTEAFF. CDR3 sequence (DNA): TGTGCCAGTTCGAGCACAGGGAACACTGAAGCTTTCTTT.

The rearrangement joins TRBV11-1 to TRBJ2-1; D is ambiguous. CDR3 length: 13 amino acids. CDR1 SGHAT and CDR2 FQDESV come from the germline V gene (reference sequence). The V end was cut by 5 bases, the J end by 4 bases, with 9 bases between. The CDR3 loop is CASSLPLYNEQFF. The CDR3 DNA sequence: TGTGCCAGCAGCCTCCCTCTTTACAATGAGCAGTTCTTC.

In this sample, this clone turned up once. The chain joins TRBV5-1 to TRBJ1-1, with no clear D. CDR3 length: 17 amino acids. Trimming removed 0 bases at V and 1 base at J, with 16 bases between. Germline lookup yields CDR1 SGHRS and CDR2 YFSETQ. CDR3 nucleotide sequence: TGCGCCAGCAGCTTGGAGGGAGTCGGGCTTCAGAACACTGAAGCTTTCTTT. Amino acids: CASSLEGVGLQNTEAFF.

Details on this clone: Other nucleotide sequences from this sample produce the same CDR3. The chain has TRBV5-5 and TRBJ1-5; D gene unclear. The CDR3 has 13 residues. Germline lookup yields CDR1 SGHKS and CDR2 YYEKEE (reference sequence). Trimming left V 1 base short and J 5 bases short, with 7 bases between. In DNA form, the CDR3 reads TGTGCCAGCAGCTTGTTGTGGGATCAGCCCCAGCATTTT. It codes for CASSLLWDQPQHF. Looking up the rest from reference TRBV5-5 and TRBJ1-5 gives the full variable domain: DAGVTQSPTHLIKTRGQQVTLRCSPISGHKSVSWYQQVLGQGPQFIFQYYEKEERGRGNFPDRFSARQFPNYSSELNVNALLLGDSALYLCASSLLWDQPQHFGDGTRLSIL.

The V gene is TRBV7-9, the J gene TRBJ2-2; a weak D match, TRBD1 (5 bases). V lost 5 bases to trimming and J lost 5 bases, with 12 bases between them. In germline, CDR1 is SEHNR, CDR2 FQNEAQ (reference sequence). This CDR3 has 14 amino acids. As DNA, the CDR3 is TGTGCCAGCAGCCCGGACATTGAGACCGGGGAGCTGTTTTTT. Translation gives CASSPDIETGELFF. Drawing the rest from reference TRBV7-9 and TRBJ2-2, the complete variable domain is DTGVSQNPRHKITKRGQNVTFRCDPISEHNRLYWYRQTLGQGPEFLTYFQNEAQLEKSRLLSDRFSAERPKGSFSTLEIQRTEQGDSAMYLCASSPDIETGELFFGEGSRLTVL.

V gene TRBV7-2 combines with J gene TRBJ1-6; no reliable D call. The CDR3 is 14 residues long. Trimming removed 1 base from V and 7 bases from J, with 8 bases in between. Per germline, CDR1 SGHTA and CDR2 FQGNSA. The CDR3 DNA follows: TGTGCCAGCAGCTTAGGGAGTTGGAATTCACCCCTCCACTTT. Translated, it gives CASSLGSWNSPLHF.

This clone was observed once. The genes are TRBV11-2 and TRBJ1-1; D may be TRBD1 (5 bases). CDR1 is SGHAT, CDR2 FQNNGV, per germline. CDR3 length equals 15 residues. Between the trimmed V and J ends, which lost 4 bases and 1 base, there was a span of 13 bases. The CDR3 bases are TGTGCCAGCAGCTCATATGGGGCAGGGAACACTGAAGCTTTCTTT. As protein: CASSSYGAGNTEAFF.

The CDR3 DNA reads as TGCAGCGTTGTGGGCGCGGCGCGGAGCACTAACTATGGCTACACCTTC. The encoded protein is CSVVGAARSTNYGYTF. This chain links TRBV29-1 with TRBJ1-2; D remains unclear. CDR3 length: 16 amino acids. V lost 4 bases and J lost 0, with 18 bases in between. Looked up from germline, CDR1 is SQVTM and CDR2 is ANQGSEA.

This clone was recorded once. The V call is TRBV6-5, the J call TRBJ1-5; D is perhaps TRBD1 (5 bases). This CDR3 is 14 amino acids long. The V end was cut by 4 bases, the J end by 5 bases, with 12 bases between. Germline V gene lookup returns CDR1 MNHEY and CDR2 SVGAGI. CDR3 region: CASSWDGVDQPQHF. The CDR3 DNA is TGTGCCAGCAGTTGGGACGGCGTCGATCAGCCCCAGCATTTT.

This chain connects TRBV11-3 to TRBJ2-1; 7 bases align to TRBD2. After removal of 0 bases from V and 6 bases from J, the junction contained 8 bases not matched to a gene. The CDR3 extends over 16 amino acids. The germline gives CDR1 SGHNT, CDR2 YENEEA. CDR3 sequence (DNA): TGTGCCAGCAGCTTAGATCAACGGGAGGTTCCCAATGAGCAGTTCTTC. Amino acid sequence: CASSLDQREVPNEQFF.

The chain has TRBV15 and TRBJ1-4; 7 bases are a match to TRBD1. From germline, CDR1 is LNHNV and CDR2 YYDKDF (reference sequence). The CDR3 extends over 14 amino acids. J was trimmed by 6 bases and V by 5 bases; bases with no gene match: 6. The CDR3 sequence: CATSLDRRDEKLFF. CDR3 nucleotide sequence: TGTGCCACCAGCCTGGACAGGAGGGATGAAAAACTGTTTTTT.

The chain has TRBV2 and TRBJ2-7; TRBD1 matches at 8 bases. Germline V gene sequence: CDR1 SNHLY, CDR2 FYNNEI. This CDR3 comprises 14 residues. V was clipped by 8 bases and J by 11 bases; unmatched bases: 17. The CDR3 coding sequence is TGTGCCAGCCGGGGACAGGACTTTGCCCCCGGGAAGTACTTC. Its protein product is CASRGQDFAPGKYF. Filled out from reference TRBV2 and TRBJ2-7, the complete variable domain reads EPEVTQTPSHQVTQMGQEVILRCVPISNHLYFYWYRQILGQKVEFLVSFYNNEISEKSEIFDDQFSVERPDGSNFTLKIRSTKLEDSAMYFCASRGQDFAPGKYFGPGTRLTVT.